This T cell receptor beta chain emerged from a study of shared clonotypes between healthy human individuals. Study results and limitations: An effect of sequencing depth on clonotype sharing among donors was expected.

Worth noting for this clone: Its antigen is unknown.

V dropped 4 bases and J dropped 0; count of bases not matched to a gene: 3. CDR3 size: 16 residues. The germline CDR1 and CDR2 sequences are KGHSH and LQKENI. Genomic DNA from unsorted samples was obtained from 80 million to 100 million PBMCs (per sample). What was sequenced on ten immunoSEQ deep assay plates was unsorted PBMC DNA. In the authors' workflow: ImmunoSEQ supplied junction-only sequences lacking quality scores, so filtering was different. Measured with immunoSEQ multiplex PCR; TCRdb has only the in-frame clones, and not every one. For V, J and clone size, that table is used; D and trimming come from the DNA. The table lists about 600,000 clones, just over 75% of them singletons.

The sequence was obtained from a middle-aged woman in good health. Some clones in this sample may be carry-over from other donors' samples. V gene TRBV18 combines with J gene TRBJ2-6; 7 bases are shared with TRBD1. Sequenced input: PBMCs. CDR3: CASSLGQSSGANVLTF. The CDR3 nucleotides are TGTGCCAGCTCACTGGGACAGAGCTCTGGGGCCAACGTCCTGACTTTC.